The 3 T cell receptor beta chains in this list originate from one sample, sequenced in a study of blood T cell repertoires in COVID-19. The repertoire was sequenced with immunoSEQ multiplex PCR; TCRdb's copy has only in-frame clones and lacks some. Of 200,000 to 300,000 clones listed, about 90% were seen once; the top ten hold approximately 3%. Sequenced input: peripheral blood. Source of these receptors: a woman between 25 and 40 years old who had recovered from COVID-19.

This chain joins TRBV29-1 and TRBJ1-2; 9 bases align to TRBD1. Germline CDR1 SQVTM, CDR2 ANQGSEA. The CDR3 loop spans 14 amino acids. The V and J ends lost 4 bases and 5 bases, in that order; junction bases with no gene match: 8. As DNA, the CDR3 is TGCAGCGTTGCGGAATGGGACAGGGAATATGGCTACACCTTC. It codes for CSVAEWDREYGYTF.

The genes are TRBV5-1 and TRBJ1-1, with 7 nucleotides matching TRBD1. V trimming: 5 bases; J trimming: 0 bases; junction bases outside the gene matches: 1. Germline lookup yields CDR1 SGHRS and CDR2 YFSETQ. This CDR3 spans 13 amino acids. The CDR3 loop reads CASRTGMNTEAFF. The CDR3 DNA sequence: TGCGCCAGCAGGACAGGGATGAACACTGAAGCTTTCTTT.

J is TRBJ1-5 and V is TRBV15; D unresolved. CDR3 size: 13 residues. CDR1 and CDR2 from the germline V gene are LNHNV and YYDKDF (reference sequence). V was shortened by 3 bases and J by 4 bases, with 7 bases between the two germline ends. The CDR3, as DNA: TGTGCCACCAGCAGGTTATTAAATCAGCCCCAGCATTTT. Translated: CATSRLLNQPQHF.